This paragraph covers one T cell receptor beta chain sequence. The sample originates from a study of cytomegalovirus exposure and HLA in healthy donors. In the PCR, 60 Vbeta and 13 Jbeta primers were used. Assay used: immunoSEQ multiplex PCR; TCRdb lists only in-frame clones, some missing. The data contain about 160,000 clones, about 80% of them singletons. Source material: PBMCs. The clonotype was recovered from a man in his thirties or forties in good health and CMV-seronegative.

The CDR3 loop is CASSAKQGVGTDTQYF. Here the CDR3 DNA reads TGTGCCAGCAGCGCTAAACAGGGAGTGGGCACAGATACGCAGTATTTT. V usage is TRBV9 and J usage is TRBJ2-3; TRBD1 might be the D (6 bases). Germline V CDR1 and CDR2: SGDLS, YYNGEE. V was pared by 3 bases and J by 1 base, with 15 bases between. This CDR3 spans 16 amino acids.